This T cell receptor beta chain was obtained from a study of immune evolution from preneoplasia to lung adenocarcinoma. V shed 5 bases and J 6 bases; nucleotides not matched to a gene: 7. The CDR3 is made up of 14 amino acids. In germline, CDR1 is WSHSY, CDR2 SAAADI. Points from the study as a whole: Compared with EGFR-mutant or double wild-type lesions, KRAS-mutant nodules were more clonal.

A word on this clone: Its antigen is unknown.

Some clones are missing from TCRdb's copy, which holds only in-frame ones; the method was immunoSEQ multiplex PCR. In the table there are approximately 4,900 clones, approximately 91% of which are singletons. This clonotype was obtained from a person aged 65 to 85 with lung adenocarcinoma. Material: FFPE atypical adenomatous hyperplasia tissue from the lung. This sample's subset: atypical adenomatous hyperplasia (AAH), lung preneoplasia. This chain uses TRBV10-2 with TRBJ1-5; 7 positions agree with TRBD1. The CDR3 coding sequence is TGCGCCAGCAGTTTGACAGGGTCGGGTCAGCCCCAGCATTTT. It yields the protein CASSLTGSGQPQHF.